The 21 T cell receptor beta chains given below trace back to one sample, sequenced in a study of blood T cells in healthy people across ages. The authors ran a second PCR of 7 to 11 cycles using a sample-barcoded 5' primer and a J-beta primer mix. One entry per CDR3 protein results from TCRdb running MiXCR on the 5' RACE reads. The sample carries about 970,000 distinct CDR3 sequences, just over 50% recorded once. The sample taken for sequencing was blood. These receptors were taken from a woman in her sixties or seventies in good health.

This clonotype was counted a few times. The rearrangement uses TRBV15 and TRBJ2-4; a possible D gene is TRBD2 (5 bases). The end of the DNA is better explained by TRBJ2-7, so the J call may be wrong. Per germline, CDR1 LNHNV and CDR2 YYDKDF (reference sequence). The CDR3 spans 17 residues. CDR3 sequence: CATSRDAWSGGPLEQYF. The CDR3 DNA follows: TGTGCCACCAGCAGAGATGCATGGAGCGGAGGTCCCCTCGAGCAGTACTTC.

The chain recombines TRBV4-1 with TRBJ1-1; D perhaps matches TRBD1 (6 bases). The CDR3 extends over 15 amino acids. CDR1 MGHRA and CDR2 YSYEKL come from the germline V gene. Trimming pared 0 bases from V and 3 bases from J, leaving 11 bases between. The CDR3 region is CASSQDTTGYTEAFF. CDR3 nucleotide sequence: TGCGCCAGCAGCCAAGATACAACAGGGTACACTGAAGCTTTCTTT.

In its sample, this clonotype was seen once. The chain employs TRBV5-1 and TRBJ2-5; possible D gene TRBD1, 5 bases. The J call is doubtful: the DNA matches TRBJ2-7 better. The germline V gene has CDR1 SGHRS and CDR2 YFSETQ. The CDR3 is 13 amino acids. The CDR3 loop is CASRTSQGYEQYF. The CDR3 nucleotides read TGCGCCAGCCGAACATCCCAGGGATACGAGCAGTACTTC.

This chain connects TRBV5-1 to TRBJ2-5; tentatively, D is TRBD2 (6 bases). The CDR3 runs to 18 residues. CDR1 and CDR2 from the germline V gene are SGHRS and YFSETQ. V lost 2 bases and J lost 2, with 22 bases in between. The CDR3 sequence: CASSFHAGMTNPQETQYF. The CDR3 nucleotides are TGCGCCAGCAGCTTCCATGCGGGGATGACAAACCCTCAAGAGACCCAGTACTTC.

The chain couples TRBV3-1 to TRBJ2-1, with D unclear. The CDR3 is 14 amino acids. Trimming shortened V by 2 bases and J by 4 bases, and 9 bases separated the two germline ends. CDR1 and CDR2 (germline): LGHDT, YNNKEL (reference sequence). The CDR3 coding sequence is TGTGCCAGCAGCCAACCGTGGTTGTACAATGAGCAGTTCTTC. Translating it yields CASSQPWLYNEQFF.

This chain links TRBV4-2 with TRBJ2-1; the D call may be TRBD1 or TRBD2 (5 bases each). The CDR3 runs to 18 residues. Trimming left V 1 base short and J 8 bases short, with 24 bases between. Per germline, CDR1 LGHNA and CDR2 YNFKEQ. CDR3 DNA: TGTGCCAGCAGCCAAGCCCCAGACGGGGCCGGCGGTGTGGATGAGCAGTTCTTC. Residues: CASSQAPDGAGGVDEQFF.

This clonotype was counted once. The chain couples TRBV12-3 or TRBV12-4 to TRBJ2-5, with D possibly matching TRBD2 (6 bases). The CDR3 runs 14 residues. V was trimmed by 1 base and J by 11 bases, leaving 17 bases between them. In DNA form, the CDR3 reads TGTGCCAGCAGTTTAGGCGGGAAAAACAATGAGCAGTACTTC. Its translation: CASSLGGKNNEQYF.

The genes are TRBV29-1 and TRBJ2-7, with D tentatively TRBD1 (5 bases). The V and J ends lost 7 bases and 3 bases respectively, with 13 bases between them. This CDR3 is built from 12 residues. The germline V gene has CDR1 SQVTM and CDR2 ANQGSEA. CDR3 nucleotides: TGCAGCGCCTCCGGCAGGGACTACGAGCAGTACTTC. As protein: CSASGRDYEQYF.

The genes are TRBV2 and TRBJ2-1; 11 nucleotides agree with TRBD2. The CDR3 is 14 residues long. J gave up 10 bases and V 3 bases, and 5 bases lay outside the gene matches. Germline V gene data show CDR1 as SNHLY and CDR2 as FYNNEI. The CDR3 here is CASSEWLAGGEQFF. For the CDR3, the DNA is TGTGCCAGCAGTGAGTGGTTAGCGGGAGGGGAGCAGTTCTTC.

The chain uses TRBV15 and TRBJ1-4; D unclear. Trimming took off 0 bases at V and 6 bases at J, with 11 bases between the two ends. From germline, CDR1 is LNHNV and CDR2 YYDKDF (reference sequence). The CDR3 runs 15 residues. The CDR3 nucleotides read TGTGCCACCAGCAGAGATCGGCAGGCTCATGAAAAACTGTTTTTT. It translates to CATSRDRQAHEKLFF.

The rearrangement uses TRBV14 and TRBJ1-1; D gene uncertain. V shed 0 bases and J shed 0 bases, with 8 bases lying between them. Germline V gene data show CDR1 as SGHDN and CDR2 as FVKESK. The CDR3 length is 15 residues. The CDR3 DNA is TGTGCCAGCAGCCAAGATCGGCAGATGAACACTGAAGCTTTCTTT. Translating it yields CASSQDRQMNTEAFF.

This chain joins TRBV20-1 and TRBJ2-1; perhaps TRBD2 as D (6 bases). Trimming left V 5 bases short and J 2 bases short, with 13 bases between. The germline V gene encodes CDR1 DFQATT and CDR2 SNEGSKA (reference sequence). The CDR3 runs to 14 residues. The CDR3 is CSAQRSGPYNEQFF. In DNA form, the CDR3 reads TGCAGTGCTCAGCGTAGCGGCCCCTACAATGAGCAGTTCTTC.

About this clonotype: At one boundary the junction diverges from the germline segment, which might be a read error. This chain uses TRBV20-1 with TRBJ1-5, with 8 bases aligning to TRBD1. CDR1 and CDR2 from the germline V gene are DFQATT and SNEGSKA (reference sequence). This CDR3 region has 13 residues. The CDR3 loop is CSASHRGDQPQHF. CDR3 sequence (DNA): TGCAGTGCTTCCCACAGGGGGGATCAGCCTCAGCATTTT.

Comment on this clonotype: It may be a read error: a sequence one base away is much more abundant. The rearrangement uses TRBV6-5 and TRBJ1-6; D unclear. The CDR3 runs 13 residues. V was trimmed by 5 bases and J by 7 bases, leaving 9 bases between them. Germline V gene sequence: CDR1 MNHEY, CDR2 SVGAGI. In nucleotides, the CDR3 is TGTGCCAGCAGTGGCGAAGGGAATTCACCCCTCCACTTT. Translation: CASSGEGNSPLHF.

The chain has TRBV20-1 and TRBJ2-7, with D perhaps assigned TRBD1 or TRBD2 (5 bases each). This CDR3 is built from 13 residues. Trimming removed 1 base at V and 2 bases at J, with 9 bases between. Germline CDR1 DFQATT, CDR2 SNEGSKA (reference sequence). The CDR3 loop is CSARGGGTYEQYF. CDR3 nucleotides: TGCAGTGCTAGAGGTGGGGGTACCTACGAGCAGTACTTC.

This clonotype was observed a handful of times. The chain couples TRBV12-3 or TRBV12-4 to TRBJ2-7; TRBD2 agrees at 13 bases. Trimming at V came to 6 bases and at J to 2 bases, leaving 19 bases not matched to a gene. The CDR3 has 20 amino acids. Here the CDR3 reads CASSRIRTSGRAPGAYEQYF. DNA for the CDR3: TGTGCCAGCAGCCGAATCCGCACTAGCGGGAGGGCCCCTGGAGCCTACGAGCAGTACTTC.

CDR3 protein: CASSEPGTGYEQYF. CDR3 DNA sequence: TGCGCCAGCAGTGAGCCCGGGACAGGGTACGAGCAGTACTTC. The V and J genes are TRBV10-1 and TRBJ2-7; 9 nucleotides align to TRBD1. Germline V gives CDR1 WNHNN, CDR2 SYGVQD (reference sequence). V lost 2 bases to trimming and J lost 4 bases; unmatched junction nucleotides: 3. The CDR3 has 14 residues.

CDR3 amino acids: CASSLAGNKETQYF. The CDR3 nucleotides are TGTGCCAGCAGCTTAGCTGGGAACAAAGAGACCCAGTACTTC. The chain carries TRBV7-2 and TRBJ2-5; unclear D gene. Trimming took off 0 bases at V and 3 bases at J, with 8 bases between the two ends. In germline, CDR1 is SGHTA, CDR2 FQGNSA. The CDR3 sequence is 14 residues long.

Here the CDR3 DNA reads TGCGCCAGCAGTCTGGCCCCGACGGGAAGGTGGGAGACCCAGTACTTC. Residues: CASSLAPTGRWETQYF. This chain uses TRBV5-1 with TRBJ2-5; weak D call: TRBD2 (5 bases). Looked up from germline, CDR1 is SGHRS and CDR2 is YFSETQ. The CDR3 covers 16 residues. V lost 5 bases and J 5 bases, leaving 22 bases between the germline ends.

The V call is TRBV20-1, the J call TRBJ1-5; weak D call: TRBD1 (6 bases). This CDR3 is 15 amino acids long. The germline V gene has CDR1 DFQATT and CDR2 SNEGSKA (reference sequence). V was shortened by 6 bases and J by 1 base, with 16 bases between the two germline ends. The CDR3 bases are TGCAGTGCCCCCCCTGCGGGGGCCAGCAATCAGCCCCAGCATTTT. Residues: CSAPPAGASNQPQHF.

As to this clonotype: The junction differs from germline at one of its ends, possibly a read error. The CDR3 region is CASRRELQGTQYF. DNA for the CDR3: TGTGCCAGCAGGCGGGAGCTCCAAGGGACCCAGTACTTC. This chain joins TRBV6-1 and TRBJ2-5, with TRBD2 matching 7 bases. The CDR3 spans 13 residues. Germline loops: CDR1 MNHNS, CDR2 SASEGT.